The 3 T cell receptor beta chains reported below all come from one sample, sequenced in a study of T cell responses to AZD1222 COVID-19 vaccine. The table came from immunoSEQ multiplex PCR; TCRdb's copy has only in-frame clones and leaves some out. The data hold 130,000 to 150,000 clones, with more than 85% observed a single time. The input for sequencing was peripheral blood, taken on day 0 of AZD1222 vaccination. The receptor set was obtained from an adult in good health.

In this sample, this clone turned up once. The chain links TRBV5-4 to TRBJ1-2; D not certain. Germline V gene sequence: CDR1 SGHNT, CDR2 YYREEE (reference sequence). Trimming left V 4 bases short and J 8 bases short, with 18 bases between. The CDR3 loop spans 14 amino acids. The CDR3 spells CASSLPGRIEGYTF. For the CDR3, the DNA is TGTGCCAGCAGCCTACCGGGGAGGATAGAAGGCTACACCTTC.

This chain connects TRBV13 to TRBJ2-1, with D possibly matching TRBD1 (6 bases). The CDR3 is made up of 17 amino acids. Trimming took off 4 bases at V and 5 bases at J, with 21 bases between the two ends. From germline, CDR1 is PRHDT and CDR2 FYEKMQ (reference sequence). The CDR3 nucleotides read TGTGCCAGCAGCTCTAAAACCCTGGACAGAACCAACAATGAGCAGTTCTTC. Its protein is CASSSKTLDRTNNEQFF.

The CDR3 DNA follows: TGTGCCAAGGCACCCCACTATGGCTACACCTTC. Residues: CAKAPHYGYTF. The chain carries TRBV19 and TRBJ1-2; D is unclear. Germline V gene data show CDR1 as LNHDA and CDR2 as SQIVND (reference sequence). Trimming took off 10 bases at V and 3 bases at J, with 9 bases between the two ends. The CDR3 has 11 residues. The whole variable domain, filled in from reference TRBV19 and TRBJ1-2, reads DGGITQSPKYLFRKEGQNVTLSCEQNLNHDAMYWYRQDPGQGLRLIYYSQIVNDFQKGDIAEGYSVSREKKESFPLTVTSAQKNPTAFYLCAKAPHYGYTFGSGTRLTVV.